The rows below give T cell receptor beta chains drawn from one sample of a study of T-cell memory formation after mild COVID-19. TCRdb re-derived calls from the 5' RACE reads in MiXCR, one entry per CDR3 protein. The repertoire holds around 340,000 distinct CDR3 sequences, approximately 14% seen once, with around 21% in the top ten. The source material was PBMCs or a T cell subset sorted from them (not recorded which). Receptors were obtained from a man aged 18 to 29 who had mild COVID-19 (a few samples of this study predate the infection). Cell type and time point are not known. Both conserved end residues are part of each CDR3. A D gene is named only where the DNA matches it firmly. Not all rows give a size; the values are once, few, many and, for expanded clones, a class.

CDR3: CATSGTGVEGEETQYF; DNA: TGTGCCACCTCCGGGACAGGGGTGGAGGGAGAAGAGACCCAGTACTTC; J: TRBJ2-5; D: TRBD1; size: NA; V: TRBV7-9
CDR3: CASTFEGTSPTQYF; DNA: TGTGCCAGCACCTTTGAAGGGACTTCTCCGACCCAGTACTTC; J: TRBJ2-5; D: NA; size: few; V: TRBV6-2/TRBV6-3
CDR3: CSAAVYGTTRTNYGYTF; DNA: TGCAGTGCTGCAGTGTACGGGACCACGCGAACTAACTATGGCTACACCTTC; J: TRBJ1-2; D: NA; size: few; V: TRBV20-1
CDR3: CASSQGLRTYEQYF; DNA: TGCGCCAGCAGCCAAGGACTTCGCACCTACGAGCAGTACTTC; J: TRBJ2-7; D: NA; size: few; V: TRBV4-1
CDR3: CASTNPGTGFTGELFF; DNA: TGTGCCAGTACCAATCCCGGGACAGGGTTCACCGGGGAGCTGTTTTTT; J: TRBJ2-2; D: TRBD1; size: few; V: TRBV19
CDR3: CASSSSAGTLSYEQYF; DNA: TGCGCCAGCAGCTCCTCGGCCGGGACACTCTCCTACGAGCAGTACTTC; J: TRBJ2-7; D: NA; size: NA; V: TRBV5-1
CDR3: CASSPRQMYTEQFF; DNA: TGTGCCAGCAGTCCTCGACAGATGTACACTGAGCAGTTCTTC; J: TRBJ2-1; D: NA; size: many; V: TRBV12-3/TRBV12-4
CDR3: CASSLGTGKGSGANVLTF; DNA: TGTGCCAGCAGTTTAGGGACAGGGAAAGGCTCTGGGGCCAACGTCCTGACTTTC; J: TRBJ2-6; D: TRBD1; size: few; V: TRBV12-3/TRBV12-4
CDR3: CAWSSGPEGYTF; DNA: TGTGCCTGGAGCAGCGGGCCTGAGGGCTACACCTTC; J: TRBJ1-2; D: NA; size: few; V: TRBV30
CDR3: CASSLFDQPQHF; DNA: TGTGCCAGCAGCCTGTTCGATCAGCCCCAGCATTTT; J: TRBJ1-5; D: NA; size: NA; V: TRBV7-2
CDR3: CASSFLPAGNTGELFF; DNA: TGTGCCAGCAGCTTCCTTCCCGCAGGGAACACCGGGGAGCTGTTTTTT; J: TRBJ2-2; D: NA; size: many; V: TRBV11-2
CDR3: CASSFDGKETQYF; DNA: TGCGCCAGCAGCTTTGACGGAAAAGAGACCCAGTACTTC; J: TRBJ2-5; D: NA; size: NA; V: TRBV5-1
CDR3: CASSFAAGGYTF; DNA: TGTGCCAGCAGTTTCGCGGCAGGGGGCTACACCTTC; J: TRBJ1-2; D: NA; size: many; V: TRBV12-3/TRBV12-4
CDR3: CASKGRLSTDTQYF; DNA: TGTGCTAGTAAAGGTCGACTTAGCACAGATACGCAGTATTTT; J: TRBJ2-3; D: NA; size: NA; V: TRBV12-5
CDR3: CASSRGQGDYNEQFF; DNA: TGTGCCAGCAGTCGAGGACAGGGTGACTACAATGAGCAGTTCTTC; J: TRBJ2-1; D: TRBD1; size: NA; V: TRBV12-3/TRBV12-4
CDR3: CASSFYLPGALESYNEQFF; DNA: TGTGCCAGCAGCTTTTATTTGCCGGGGGCTTTGGAATCCTACAATGAGCAGTTCTTC; J: TRBJ2-1; D: NA; size: few; V: TRBV13
CDR3: CASSLSVDGELFF; DNA: TGTGCCAGCAGCTTGTCGGTCGACGGGGAGCTGTTTTTT; J: TRBJ2-2; D: NA; size: NA; V: TRBV5-4
CDR3: CASSQEVSSTYNEQFF; DNA: TGTGCCAGCAGCCAAGAAGTATCGAGTACCTACAATGAGCAGTTCTTC; J: TRBJ2-1; D: NA; size: few; V: TRBV4-2
CDR3: CASSDMRVNTEAFF; DNA: TGTGCCAGCAGCGATATGAGGGTGAACACTGAAGCTTTCTTT; J: TRBJ1-1; D: NA; size: few; V: TRBV6-5
CDR3: CASTPNPGGAPGNIQYF; DNA: TGCGCCAGCACCCCCAATCCTGGAGGTGCGCCAGGGAACATTCAGTACTTC; J: TRBJ2-4; D: NA; size: few; V: TRBV23-1
CDR3: CASRREVGYTEAFF; DNA: TGTGCCAGCAGACGAGAGGTCGGTTACACTGAAGCTTTCTTT; J: TRBJ1-1; D: NA; size: NA; V: TRBV6-6
CDR3: CSATQGGATDTQYF; DNA: TGCAGTGCCACCCAAGGGGGGGCCACAGATACGCAGTATTTT; J: TRBJ2-3; D: NA; size: NA; V: TRBV20-1
CDR3: CAIQLGGASYNEQFF; DNA: TGTGCCATCCAGTTGGGTGGGGCCTCCTACAATGAGCAGTTCTTC; J: TRBJ2-1; D: NA; size: few; V: TRBV10-3
CDR3: CASRGTGDGNTEAFF; DNA: TGTGCCAGCAGGGGGACAGGAGATGGGAACACTGAAGCTTTCTTT; J: TRBJ1-1; D: TRBD1; size: NA; V: TRBV28
CDR3: CASSQDVAGVEYGYTF; DNA: TGTGCCAGCAGCCAAGACGTCGCGGGTGTAGAATATGGCTACACCTTC; J: TRBJ1-2; D: NA; size: NA; V: TRBV4-2
CDR3: CASSHRRGDIQYF; DNA: TGTGCCAGCAGCCACCGCAGGGGGGACATTCAGTACTTC; J: TRBJ2-4; D: NA; size: few; V: TRBV6-5
CDR3: CASSRRTGNTEALF; DNA: TGTGCCAGCAGCCGCAGGACTGGGAACACTGAAGCTTTATTT; J: TRBJ1-1; D: NA; size: NA; V: TRBV3-1